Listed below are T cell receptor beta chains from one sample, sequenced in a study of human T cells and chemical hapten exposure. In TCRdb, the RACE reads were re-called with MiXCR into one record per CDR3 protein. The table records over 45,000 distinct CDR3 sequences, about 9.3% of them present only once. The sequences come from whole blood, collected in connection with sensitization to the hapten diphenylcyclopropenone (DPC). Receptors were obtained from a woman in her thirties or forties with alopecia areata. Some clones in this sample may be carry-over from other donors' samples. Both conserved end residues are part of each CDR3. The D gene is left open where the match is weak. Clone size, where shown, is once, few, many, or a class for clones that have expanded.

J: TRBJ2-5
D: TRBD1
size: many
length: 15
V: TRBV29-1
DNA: TGCAGCGTTTTCGGGACAGGGGGGGACCAAGAGACCCAGTACTTC
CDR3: CSVFGTGGDQETQYF

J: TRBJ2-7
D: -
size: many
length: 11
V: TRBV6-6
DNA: TGTGCCAGCGGCGGGACAGCCCAGCAGTACTTC
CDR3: CASGGTAQQYF

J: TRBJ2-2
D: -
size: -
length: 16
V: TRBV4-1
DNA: TGCGCCAGCAGCCAAGTCAGGGCGGTTAACACCGGGGAGCTGTTTTTT
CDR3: CASSQVRAVNTGELFF

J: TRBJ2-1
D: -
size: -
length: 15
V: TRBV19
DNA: TGTGCCAGTAGTACCTCCGGGACCCGAGGGCTTGAGCAGTTCTTC
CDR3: CASSTSGTRGLEQFF

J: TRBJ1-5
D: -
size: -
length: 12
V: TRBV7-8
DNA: TGTGCCAGCAGCTGGAGCAATCAGCCCCAGCATTTT
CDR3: CASSWSNQPQHF

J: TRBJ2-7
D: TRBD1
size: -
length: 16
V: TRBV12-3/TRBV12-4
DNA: TGTGCCAGCAGTATAACCAGGACAGGGTTTATCTACGAGCAGTACTTC
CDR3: CASSITRTGFIYEQYF

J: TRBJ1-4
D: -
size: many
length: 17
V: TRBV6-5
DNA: TGTGCCAGCAGTCGTACAGGGAGGATTTATGTTAATGAAAAACTGTTTTTT
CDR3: CASSRTGRIYVNEKLFF

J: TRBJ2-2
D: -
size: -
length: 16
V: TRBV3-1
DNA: TGTGCCAGCAGCGAGGACAGTCAAGCGAACACCGGGGAGCTGTTTTTT
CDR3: CASSEDSQANTGELFF

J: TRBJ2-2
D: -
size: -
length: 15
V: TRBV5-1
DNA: TGCGCCAGCCATTTCCCGGGGGACGGCACCGGGGAGCTGTTTTTT
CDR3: CASHFPGDGTGELFF

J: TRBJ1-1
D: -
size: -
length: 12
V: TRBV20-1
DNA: TGCAGTGCTAGAGTATCCGGATCTGGAGCTTTCTTT
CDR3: CSARVSGSGAFF

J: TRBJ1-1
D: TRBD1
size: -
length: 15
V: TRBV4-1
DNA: TGCGCCAGCAGCCAAATACGGACAGGGAACACTGAAGCTTTCTTT
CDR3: CASSQIRTGNTEAFF

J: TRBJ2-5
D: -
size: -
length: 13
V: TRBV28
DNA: TGTGCCAGCAGGTCCCCAGGGTCGGTGACCCAGTACTTC
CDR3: CASRSPGSVTQYF

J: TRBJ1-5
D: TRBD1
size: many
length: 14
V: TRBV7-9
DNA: TGTGCCAGCAGCCTCCCCGGGACAGGGGGGCCCCAGCATTTT
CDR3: CASSLPGTGGPQHF

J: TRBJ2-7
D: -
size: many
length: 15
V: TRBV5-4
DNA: TGTGCCAGCAGCTCCCGAAGGGGGGATTCCTACGAGCAGTACTTC
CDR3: CASSSRRGDSYEQYF

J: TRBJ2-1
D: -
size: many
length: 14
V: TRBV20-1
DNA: TGCAGTGCCCCCAACACCTTCTCTAGGGATGAGCAGTTCTTC
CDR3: CSAPNTFSRDEQFF

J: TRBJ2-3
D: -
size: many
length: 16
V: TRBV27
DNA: TGTGCCAGCAGTTTAAGGTCGGGGGAGAGCACAGATACGCAGTATTTT
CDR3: CASSLRSGESTDTQYF

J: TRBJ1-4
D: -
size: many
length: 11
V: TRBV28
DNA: TGTGCCAGCAGTTTGAATGAAAAACTGTTTTTT
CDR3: CASSLNEKLFF

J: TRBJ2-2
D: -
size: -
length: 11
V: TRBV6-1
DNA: TGTGCCACCCGCTGGGACGGGGAGCTGTTTTTT
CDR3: CATRWDGELFF

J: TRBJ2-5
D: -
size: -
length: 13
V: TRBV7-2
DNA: TGTGCCAGCAGCTTGAACAGGCAAGAGACCCAGTACTTC
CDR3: CASSLNRQETQYF

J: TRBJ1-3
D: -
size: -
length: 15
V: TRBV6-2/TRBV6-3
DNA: TGTGCCAGCAGCTCCGGACCGATCTCTGGAAACACCATATATTTT
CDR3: CASSSGPISGNTIYF

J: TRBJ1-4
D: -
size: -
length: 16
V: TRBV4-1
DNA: TGCGCCAGCAGCCACTCCCGGAAACAGGGAGGGGAAAAACTGTTTTTT
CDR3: CASSHSRKQGGEKLFF

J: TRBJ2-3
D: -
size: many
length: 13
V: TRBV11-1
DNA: TGTGCCAGCCGCTTCCCACTTGGAGATACGCAGTATTTT
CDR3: CASRFPLGDTQYF

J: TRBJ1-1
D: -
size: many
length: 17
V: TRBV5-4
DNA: TGTGCCAGCAGCTTGCGTGGCTATAGGGGGGTGAACACTGAAGCTTTCTTT
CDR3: CASSLRGYRGVNTEAFF

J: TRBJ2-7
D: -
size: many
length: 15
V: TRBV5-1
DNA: TGCGCCAGCAGCTTGTCTACGGGGGCCTCCTACGAGCAGTACTTC
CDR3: CASSLSTGASYEQYF

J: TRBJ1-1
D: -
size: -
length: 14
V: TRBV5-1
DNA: TGCGCCAGCAGCTTGGGGCAGTCTAACACTGAAGCTTTCTTT
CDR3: CASSLGQSNTEAFF

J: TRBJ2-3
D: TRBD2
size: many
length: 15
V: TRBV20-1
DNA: TGCAGTGTTAGAGAAAGCGGGGGGGTCACAGATACGCAGTATTTT
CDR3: CSVRESGGVTDTQYF

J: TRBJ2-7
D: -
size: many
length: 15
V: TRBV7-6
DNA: TGTGCCAGCAGCCCTACGACAGGTTTCTCCTACGAGCAGTACTTC
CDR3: CASSPTTGFSYEQYF